This TCR beta chain was obtained from a study of multiple sclerosis patients with progressive multifocal leukoencephalopathy (dated by TCRdb to the late 2010s). Study-wide context: Peripheral T and B cells were examined in MS patients who went on to develop PML (4 under natalizumab, 1 after alemtuzumab) as well as in treated patients who did not. The study was designed to detect JC virus-specific or public T-cell expansions arising at the time of PML onset. Two natalizumab-treated patients who later developed PML were followed longitudinally from before therapy through 6 and 12 months to PML onset.

Overall study results and their limits: Because the cohort was small and descriptive, it remained unclear whether the findings reflect JC virus infection or general immunocompromise. Analysis was limited to peripheral blood, even though cerebrospinal fluid or brain lymphocytes might be more informative for natalizumab-associated PML. At the time PML developed, no common TRBV or TRBJ gene usage or preferential TRBV-TRBJ pairings were detected. Most PML patients had lower normalized Shannon entropy, suggesting less diverse TRB repertoires, while values in the natalizumab-treated controls sat near 1. TRB clones above 0.5% frequency appeared only in PML patients, but expanded clones at PML onset were already present before and during natalizumab therapy.

V and J lose 1 base and 0 bases, and a span of 13 bases separates them. In the germline V gene, CDR1 corresponds to MGHRA and CDR2 to YSYEKL. The CDR3 spans 16 residues, from the cysteine through the phenylalanine. This entry keeps only the CDR3 DNA: 48 bases, framed from base 1. In the paper's terms, the time point label means: around 12 months of natalizumab therapy. Taken with the paper, the label for treatment or condition translates to: on natalizumab therapy at sampling. Several MS patients treated with natalizumab who did not develop PML were sampled longitudinally as controls. Interferon beta had previously been received by all listed patients, and all PML patients were female. Blood samples for T1 were taken at 6 months of natalizumab therapy, and blood samples for T2 were taken at 12 months of natalizumab therapy. Ficoll-Hypaque density gradient centrifugation was used to isolate peripheral blood mononuclear cells.

The immunoSEQ two-step multiplex PCR at survey-level depth was used to amplify TRB CDR3 regions from genomic DNA. To estimate template counts and remove amplification bias, each PCR was spiked with synthetic inline TR CDR3 controls covering all V-J pairings. Reads went through processing to reduce amplification and sequencing bias, and quantification was done against synthetic TR CDR3 analogs. Per the authors' processing: Raw data were processed in ImmunoSEQ Analyzer, removing out-of-frame sequences and CDR3s with stop codons, and genes were named by IMGT nomenclature. Normalized Shannon entropy, defined as 1 minus Pielou's evenness, served as the summary measure of repertoire diversity. Two TRB sequences were counted as identical only if the two sequences had the same V gene, J gene and CDR3. Public PML clonotypes were defined as CDR3s shared by two or more PML-onset samples but absent from earlier samples, from controls, and from public databases. Position-by-position CDR3 amino acid composition was analyzed in Skylign with the observed count method. TCRdb carries this immuneACCESS record with in-frame sequences only. Its versions omit some clonotypes, under half of them owing to an unresolved V gene in the studies checked, with the rest unexplained. V, J and clone size derive from that table, while D and trimming were established from the DNA sequence. The sample table records fewer than 35,000 clones; nearly 90% of these occur just once. The ten largest clones add up to approximately 1.2% of the sample.

To note about this clone: Its antigen is still unknown. Base qualities are not recorded, but no much larger clone differs from it by a single base.

The receptor's source is a human donor with multiple sclerosis. The chain couples TRBV4-1 to TRBJ2-7; the D gene is possibly TRBD1, with 6 bases matching. Sample: PBMCs, taken from a patient treated with natalizumab. The CDR3: CASSQVAGTNSYEQYF. In nucleotides, the sequence is TGCGCCAGCAGCCAAGTAGCCGGGACAAACTCCTACGAGCAGTACTTC.